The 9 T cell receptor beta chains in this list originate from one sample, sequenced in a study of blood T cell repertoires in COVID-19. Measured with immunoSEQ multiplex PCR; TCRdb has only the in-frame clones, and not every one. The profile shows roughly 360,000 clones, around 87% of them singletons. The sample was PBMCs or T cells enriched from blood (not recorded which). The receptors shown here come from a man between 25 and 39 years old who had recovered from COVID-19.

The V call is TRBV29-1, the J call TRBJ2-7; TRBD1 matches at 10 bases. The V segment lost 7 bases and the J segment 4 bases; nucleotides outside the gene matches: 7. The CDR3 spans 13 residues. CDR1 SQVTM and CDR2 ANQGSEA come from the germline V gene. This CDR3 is CSAVDRGRYEQYF. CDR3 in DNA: TGCAGCGCGGTAGACAGGGGGCGGTACGAGCAGTACTTC.

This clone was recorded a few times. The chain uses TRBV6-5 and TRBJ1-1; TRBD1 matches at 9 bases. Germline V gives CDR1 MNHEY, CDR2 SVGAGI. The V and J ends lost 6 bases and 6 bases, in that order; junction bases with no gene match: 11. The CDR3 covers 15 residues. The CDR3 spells CASSRIGTGWAEAFF. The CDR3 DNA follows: TGTGCCAGCAGCCGCATTGGGACAGGGTGGGCTGAAGCTTTCTTT.

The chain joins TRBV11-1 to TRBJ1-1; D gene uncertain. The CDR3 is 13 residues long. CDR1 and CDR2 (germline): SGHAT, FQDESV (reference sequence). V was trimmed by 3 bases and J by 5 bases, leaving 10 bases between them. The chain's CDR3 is CASSFASQTEAFF. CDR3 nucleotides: TGTGCCAGCAGCTTCGCCAGTCAGACTGAAGCTTTCTTT.

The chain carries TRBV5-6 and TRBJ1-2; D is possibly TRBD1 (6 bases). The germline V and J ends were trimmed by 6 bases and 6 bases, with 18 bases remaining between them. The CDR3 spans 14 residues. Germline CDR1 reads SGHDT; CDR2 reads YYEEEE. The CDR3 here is CASTQQGTSDGYTF. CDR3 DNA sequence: TGTGCCAGCACCCAACAGGGAACATCGGATGGCTACACCTTC.

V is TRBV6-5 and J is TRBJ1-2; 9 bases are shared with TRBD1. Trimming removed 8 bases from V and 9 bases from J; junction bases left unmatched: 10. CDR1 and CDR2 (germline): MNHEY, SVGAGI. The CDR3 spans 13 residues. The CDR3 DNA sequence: TGTGCCAGCGCCGCGGACAGGGGAGATCGCTACACCTTC. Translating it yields CASAADRGDRYTF.

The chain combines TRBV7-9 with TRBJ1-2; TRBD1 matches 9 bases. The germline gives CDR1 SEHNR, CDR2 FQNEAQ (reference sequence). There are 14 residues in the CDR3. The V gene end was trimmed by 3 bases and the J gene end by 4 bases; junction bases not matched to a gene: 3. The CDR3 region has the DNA TGTGCCAGCAGCTTTACAGGGGGCACCTATGGCTACACCTTC. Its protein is CASSFTGGTYGYTF. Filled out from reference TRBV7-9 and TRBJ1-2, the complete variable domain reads DTGVSQNPRHKITKRGQNVTFRCDPISEHNRLYWYRQTLGQGPEFLTYFQNEAQLEKSRLLSDRFSAERPKGSFSTLEIQRTEQGDSAMYLCASSFTGGTYGYTFGSGTRLTVV.

The CDR3 loop reads CASSPDSSRTEAFF. CDR3 DNA: TGTGCCAGCAGTCCGGACAGCTCACGCACTGAAGCTTTCTTT. The chain carries TRBV27 and TRBJ1-1, with D possibly being TRBD1 (6 bases). Germline V gene data show CDR1 as MNHEY and CDR2 as SMNVEV (reference sequence). Trimming pared 5 bases from V and 4 bases from J, leaving 14 bases between. The CDR3 has 14 amino acids.

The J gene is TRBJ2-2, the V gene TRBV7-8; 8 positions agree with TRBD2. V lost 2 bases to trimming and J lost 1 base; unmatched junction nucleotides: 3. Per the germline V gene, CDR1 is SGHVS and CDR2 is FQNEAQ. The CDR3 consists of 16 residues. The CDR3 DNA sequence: TGTGCCAGCAGCTTAAGTGCGGGGGGGAACACCGGGGAGCTGTTTTTT. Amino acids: CASSLSAGGNTGELFF.

In DNA, the CDR3 is TGTGCCAGCAACCCAGCGGGGTTTACGGGGGAGCTGTTTTTT. It specifies CASNPAGFTGELFF. The rearrangement uses TRBV2 and TRBJ2-2; the match to TRBD2 covers 7 bases. This CDR3 comprises 14 residues. Germline V gene sequence: CDR1 SNHLY, CDR2 FYNNEI. The V segment lost 7 bases and the J segment 8 bases; nucleotides outside the gene matches: 10.